The 28 T cell receptor beta chains listed next were all sequenced from one sample in a study of coeliac disease. The data were produced by immunoSEQ multiplex PCR, yet TCRdb's version contains in-frame clones alone and is incomplete. The data hold 2,000 to 2,500 clones, with 65% to 85% observed a single time. Sequencing input: lamina propria lymphocytes from the gut. The receptor set was obtained from a woman aged 45-65 years with celiac disease on a gluten-free diet.

The rearrangement uses TRBV5-1 and TRBJ1-2, with TRBD1 matching over 7 bases. Germline trimming cut 4 bases from V and 2 bases from J; bases unmatched to any gene: 11. This CDR3 is 16 amino acids long. The germline gives CDR1 SGHRS, CDR2 YFSETQ. CDR3 nucleotide sequence: TGCGCCAGCAGCCCCACAGGGACAGCAATAAACTATGGCTACACCTTC. Protein: CASSPTGTAINYGYTF.

The rearrangement links TRBV2 to TRBJ1-2; weak D call: TRBD1 (5 bases). This CDR3 is built from 13 residues. Germline CDR1 reads SNHLY; CDR2 reads FYNNEI. V lost 11 bases to trimming and J lost 0 bases, with 13 bases between them. The CDR3 loop is CAGGTDSNYGYTF. The CDR3, as DNA: TGTGCCGGAGGGACGGATTCTAACTATGGCTACACCTTC.

The J gene is TRBJ1-3, the V gene TRBV5-1, with D possibly matching TRBD1 (5 bases). Per the germline V gene, CDR1 is SGHRS and CDR2 is YFSETQ. Trimming removed 5 bases at V and 0 bases at J, with 9 bases between. The CDR3 contains 14 residues. The DNA of the CDR3 is TGCGCCAGCAGACAGGCCTACTCTGGAAACACCATATATTTT. Translated: CASRQAYSGNTIYF.

This chain links TRBV4-1 with TRBJ1-2; 10 bases match TRBD1. CDR1 MGHRA and CDR2 YSYEKL come from the germline V gene. V was pared by 0 bases and J by 14 bases, with 12 bases of the junction left unmatched. The CDR3 contains 15 residues. The CDR3 sequence: CASSQDGGDRGLYTF. DNA of the CDR3: TGCGCCAGCAGCCAAGATGGGGGGGACAGGGGATTGTATACCTTC.

This chain connects TRBV2 to TRBJ1-1; 7 nucleotides match TRBD1. The CDR3 is 12 residues long. With V trimmed by 6 bases and J by 11 bases, 9 bases remained unmatched. Germline V gene sequence: CDR1 SNHLY, CDR2 FYNNEI. The CDR3 is CASSVQGIEAFF. CDR3 sequence (DNA): TGTGCCAGCAGCGTACAGGGGATAGAGGCTTTCTTT.

The chain combines TRBV27 with TRBJ1-6; 9 nucleotides agree with TRBD1. This CDR3 is built from 16 residues. With V trimmed by 7 bases and J by 10 bases, 14 bases remained unmatched. Germline V gene data show CDR1 as MNHEY and CDR2 as SMNVEV (reference sequence). CDR3 amino acids: CASTLTPGQGWSPLHF. The CDR3 DNA reads as TGTGCCAGCACCCTGACCCCTGGACAGGGGTGGTCACCCCTCCACTTT.

CDR3 amino acids: CASSSGGGADTQYF. In DNA form, the CDR3 reads TGCGCCAGCAGCTCGGGGGGGGGCGCAGATACGCAGTATTTT. This chain connects TRBV5-1 to TRBJ2-3; 8 bases are a match to TRBD2. This CDR3 spans 14 amino acids. With 3 bases clipped from V and 4 bases from J, the junction kept 4 bases outside the gene matches. The germline V gene has CDR1 SGHRS and CDR2 YFSETQ.

The chain is built from TRBV4-1 and TRBJ2-5, with 12 bases lining up with TRBD1. Matching the DNA end better, TRBJ2-7 makes the J call doubtful. This CDR3 spans 15 amino acids. Germline assignment: CDR1 MGHRA and CDR2 YSYEKL. The CDR3 here is CASSSGQGAGYEQYF. For the CDR3, the DNA is TGCGCCAGCAGCTCGGGACAGGGGGCTGGCTACGAGCAGTACTTC.

This sequence joins TRBV27 and TRBJ2-2; maybe TRBD1 (5 bases). Trimming took 2 bases from V and 8 from J, leaving 12 bases between them. The CDR3 runs 14 residues. CDR1 is MNHEY, CDR2 SMNVEV, per germline (reference sequence). The CDR3 loop reads CASSLLARAGELFF. CDR3 DNA: TGTGCCAGCAGTTTACTCGCCAGGGCTGGGGAGCTGTTTTTT.

V usage is TRBV19 and J usage is TRBJ1-2; the match to TRBD1 covers 9 bases. The length of the CDR3 is 16 residues. Trimming cost V 5 bases and J 7 bases; bases outside gene matches: 14. The germline V gene encodes CDR1 LNHDA and CDR2 SQIVND (reference sequence). This chain's CDR3 is CASSDRDRVDMAGYTF. DNA for the CDR3: TGTGCCAGTAGTGACCGGGACAGGGTGGATATGGCTGGCTACACCTTC.

The rearrangement joins TRBV28 to TRBJ2-7; TRBD2 agrees at 8 bases. Germline CDR1 MDHEN, CDR2 SYDVKM. There are 16 residues in the CDR3. J was trimmed by 5 bases and V by 1 base; bases with no gene match: 10. CDR3 loop: CASSLYRGGESDEQYF. In nucleotides, the CDR3 is TGTGCCAGCAGTTTATACCGGGGGGGCGAGTCTGACGAGCAGTACTTC.

As DNA, the CDR3 is TGTGCCACCCGATTAACAGGGGTTGGGGAGACCCAGTACTTC. Translated, it gives CATRLTGVGETQYF. This chain links TRBV27 with TRBJ2-5; 7 bases map to TRBD1. CDR3 size: 14 residues. The J segment lost 5 bases and the V segment lost 10 bases, leaving 13 bases of the junction unmatched. Germline CDR1 MNHEY, CDR2 SMNVEV (reference sequence).

The genes are TRBV27 and TRBJ1-4, with D perhaps TRBD1 (5 bases). Trimming stripped 5 bases from V and 11 bases from J, with 18 bases between. This CDR3 has 14 amino acids. Looked up from germline, CDR1 is MNHEY and CDR2 is SMNVEV (reference sequence). The DNA for the CDR3 is TGTGCCAGCAGTCAATGGACCTCGGGGGGGAAACTGTTTTTT. The encoded protein is CASSQWTSGGKLFF.

This chain joins TRBV5-1 and TRBJ2-2; 8 nucleotides agree with TRBD2. The CDR3 sequence is 17 residues long. The V segment lost 0 bases and the J segment 1 base; nucleotides outside the gene matches: 5. CDR1 is SGHRS and CDR2 is YFSETQ in the germline V gene. CDR3 bases: TGCGCCAGCAGCTTGGAAGGAGCGGGGGTGAACACCGGGGAGCTGTTTTTT. This codes for CASSLEGAGVNTGELFF.

The chain combines TRBV18 with TRBJ2-1; no reliable D call. V lost 4 bases, J lost 8 bases, and 9 bases lay in between. This CDR3 contains 12 residues. The germline CDR1 and CDR2 sequences are KGHSH and LQKENI. In DNA form, the CDR3 reads TGTGCCAGCTCACAACAGTGGGATGAGCAGTTCTTC. It codes for CASSQQWDEQFF.

The chain uses TRBV18 and TRBJ2-7; a possible D gene is TRBD1 (6 bases). The germline CDR1 and CDR2 sequences are KGHSH and LQKENI. Trimming pared 2 bases from V and 3 bases from J, leaving 8 bases between. This CDR3 spans 13 amino acids. Here the CDR3 reads CASSPAGDYEQYF. The DNA of the CDR3 is TGTGCCAGCTCACCAGCAGGGGACTACGAGCAGTACTTC.

This sequence joins TRBV5-4 and TRBJ2-5; 11 bases agree with TRBD2. V gave up 5 bases and J gave up 4 bases; unmatched junction bases: 10. Germline values: CDR1 SGHNT, CDR2 YYREEE (reference sequence). CDR3 size: 16 residues. In DNA, the CDR3 is TGTGCCAGCAGTTTCTACTACACTAGCGGGGGAGAGACCCAGTACTTC. Translation: CASSFYYTSGGETQYF.

This clone has more than one count but fewer than ten. The same CDR3 also results from other DNA sequences found in this sample. The chain has TRBV5-8 and TRBJ1-6, with D uncertain. This CDR3 comprises 17 residues. The germline V and J ends were trimmed by 0 bases and 7 bases, with 17 bases remaining between them. Germline V CDR1 and CDR2: SGHTS, YDEGEE. The CDR3 is CASSLEKTLPTNSPLHF. The CDR3, as DNA: TGTGCCAGCAGCTTGGAGAAGACTCTACCCACCAATTCACCCCTCCACTTT. The variable domain in full, completed from reference TRBV5-8 and TRBJ1-6, reads EAGVTQSPTHLIKTRGQQATLRCSPISGHTSVYWYQQALGLGLQFLLWYDEGEERNRGNFPPRFSGRQFPNYSSELNVNALELEDSALYLCASSLEKTLPTNSPLHFGNGTRLTVT.

This clone showed up just a few times. This chain links TRBV28 with TRBJ2-1; D gene uncertain. Germline assignment: CDR1 MDHEN and CDR2 SYDVKM. The CDR3 sequence is 13 residues long. Trimming cost V 9 bases and J 2 bases, with 11 bases left between them. The CDR3 region is CASRRQAYNEQFF. Here the CDR3 DNA reads TGTGCCAGTAGGCGTCAGGCCTACAATGAGCAGTTCTTC.

In this sample, this clone turned up once. This chain joins TRBV11-2 and TRBJ1-1; unclear D gene. The CDR3 covers 14 residues. The V gene's germline CDR1 is SGHAT and CDR2 FQNNGV. V lost 4 bases to trimming and J lost 3 bases, with 12 bases between them. The CDR3 reads CASSSTVRDTEAFF. CDR3 bases: TGTGCCAGCAGCTCAACCGTACGGGACACTGAAGCTTTCTTT.

This clone was detected a few times. The chain combines TRBV30 with TRBJ2-5; D is unclear. V dropped 5 bases and J dropped 4 bases, with 8 bases sitting between them. Germline V gives CDR1 GTSNPN, CDR2 SVGIG (reference sequence). The CDR3 loop spans 11 amino acids. This chain's CDR3 is CAWATGETQYF. The CDR3 nucleotides are TGTGCCTGGGCCACCGGAGAGACCCAGTACTTC.

V usage is TRBV7-9 and J usage is TRBJ2-2, with 11 bases lining up with TRBD2. The junction had 8 bases not matched to a gene; V was cut back by 4 bases and J by 4 bases. The CDR3 has 17 amino acids. Germline loops: CDR1 SEHNR, CDR2 FQNEAQ (reference sequence). Here the CDR3 DNA reads TGTGCCAGCAGCTCCTATTCGGGACTAGCGGCCACCGGGGAGCTGTTTTTT. Translation gives CASSSYSGLAATGELFF.

The chain employs TRBV29-1 and TRBJ2-1, with D possibly TRBD1 on 7 matching bases. The CDR3 runs to 12 residues. Germline V gene sequence: CDR1 SQVTM, CDR2 ANQGSEA. Trimming took 7 bases from V and 6 from J, leaving 13 bases between them. The chain's CDR3 is CSGGQGGNEQFF. In DNA, the CDR3 is TGCAGCGGTGGGCAGGGGGGCAATGAGCAGTTCTTC.

This chain links TRBV29-1 with TRBJ2-3, with 7 positions matching TRBD2. V was clipped by 4 bases and J by 5 bases; unmatched bases: 9. This CDR3 spans 14 amino acids. CDR1 is SQVTM, CDR2 ANQGSEA, per germline. The CDR3 nucleotides are TGCAGCGTTGTCCCGGGGGGTGGGGGAGATACGCAGTATTTT. Protein: CSVVPGGGGDTQYF.

This clone was counted only a few times. The rearrangement uses TRBV7-6 and TRBJ2-7; 11 nucleotides match TRBD1. The germline V gene has CDR1 SGHVS and CDR2 FNYEAQ. V trimming: 3 bases; J trimming: 0 bases; junction bases outside the gene matches: 10. The CDR3 sequence is 18 residues long. In DNA, the CDR3 is TGTGCCAGCAGCTTGGGGGGCGCTGGGACAGGGGGCTCCTACGAGCAGTACTTC. Translated: CASSLGGAGTGGSYEQYF. The variable domain in full, completed from reference TRBV7-6 and TRBJ2-7, reads GAGVSQSPRYKVTKRGQDVALRCDPISGHVSLYWYRQALGQGPEFLTYFNYEAQQDKSGLPNDRFSAERPEGSISTLTIQRTEQRDSAMYRCASSLGGAGTGGSYEQYFGPGTRLTVT.

The V and J genes are TRBV7-8 and TRBJ2-1; 9 positions match TRBD2. The CDR3 contains 14 residues. From germline, CDR1 is SGHVS and CDR2 FQNEAQ. The J segment lost 7 bases and the V segment lost 5 bases, leaving 6 bases of the junction unmatched. The DNA for the CDR3 is TGTGCCAGCAGCCCTAGCGGGGTCTATAATGAGCAGTTCTTC. It encodes CASSPSGVYNEQFF.

This clone was seen once. The rearrangement joins TRBV5-4 to TRBJ2-3; D not certain. This CDR3 spans 15 amino acids. The ends were cut back, 4 bases at V and 2 bases at J, with 14 bases in the middle. Germline V lookup: CDR1 SGHNT, CDR2 YYREEE (reference sequence). CDR3 sequence reads: CASSHRRVATDTQYF. CDR3 DNA: TGTGCCAGCAGCCATCGACGGGTGGCCACAGATACGCAGTATTTT.

The chain employs TRBV7-9 and TRBJ1-1; D not resolved. Per germline, CDR1 SEHNR and CDR2 FQNEAQ (reference sequence). Trimming pared 2 bases from V and 4 bases from J, leaving 11 bases between. The CDR3 is 14 residues long. CDR3 DNA: TGTGCCAGCAGCTTATGGGGAGGGTCCACTGAAGCTTTCTTT. Protein product: CASSLWGGSTEAFF.